The 31 T cell receptor beta chains listed next were all sequenced from one sample in a study of blood T cell repertoires in COVID-19. Only in-frame clones appear in the TCRdb table, and some are missing; sequencing was by immunoSEQ multiplex PCR. Of roughly 160,000 clones detected, around nine tenths appear once; the ten largest clones hold 9% to 12%. The sample taken for sequencing was peripheral blood. These receptors were collected from an older woman with COVID-19, enrolled during active disease.

The chain recombines TRBV2 with TRBJ1-2; D possibly corresponds to TRBD1 (6 bases). Germline V gene sequence: CDR1 SNHLY, CDR2 FYNNEI. CDR3 length equals 13 residues. V lost 3 bases and J lost 5, with 10 bases in between. As DNA, the CDR3 is TGTGCCAGCAGTGATGGACAGAGTTATGGCTACACCTTC. Amino acid sequence: CASSDGQSYGYTF.

As DNA, the CDR3 is TGTGCCAGTAGTATGGGACGCCGACACAGGGAAACGACTGAAGCTTTCTTT. This sequence encodes CASSMGRRHRETTEAFF. The chain links TRBV19 to TRBJ1-1, with a possible D match to TRBD1 (6 bases). The CDR3 has 17 residues. The ends were cut back, 3 bases at V and 5 bases at J, with 22 bases in the middle. From germline, CDR1 is LNHDA and CDR2 SQIVND (reference sequence).

This clone was seen a few times. V is TRBV10-1 and J is TRBJ2-1; TRBD1 agrees at 7 bases. Germline CDR1 and CDR2: WNHNN and SYGVQD (reference sequence). This CDR3 has 15 residues. The V gene end was trimmed by 5 bases and the J gene end by 3 bases; junction bases not matched to a gene: 7. CDR3 sequence (DNA): TGCGCCAGCAGTCCACAGGGGTTCCTCTACAATGAGCAGTTCTTC. Translation: CASSPQGFLYNEQFF.

The chain has TRBV7-9 and TRBJ2-3; D might be TRBD1 (6 bases). CDR1 is SEHNR and CDR2 is FQNEAQ in the germline V gene (reference sequence). CDR3 length equals 15 residues. Trimming shortened V by 1 base and J by 2 bases, and 10 bases separated the two germline ends. In DNA, the CDR3 is TGTGCCAGCAGCTTAGGCACAGGGCTCACAGATACGCAGTATTTT. Its protein is CASSLGTGLTDTQYF.

The V and J genes are TRBV19 and TRBJ2-1; 7 bases are shared with TRBD1. Trimming at V came to 5 bases and at J to 3 bases, leaving 7 bases not matched to a gene. The CDR3 is 15 residues long. Per germline, CDR1 LNHDA and CDR2 SQIVND (reference sequence). The DNA for the CDR3 is TGTGCCAGTAGTGCCCGGGACAGTGACTACAATGAGCAGTTCTTC. This gives the protein CASSARDSDYNEQFF. Complete variable domain (other parts from reference TRBV19 and TRBJ2-1): DGGITQSPKYLFRKEGQNVTLSCEQNLNHDAMYWYRQDPGQGLRLIYYSQIVNDFQKGDIAEGYSVSREKKESFPLTVTSAQKNPTAFYLCASSARDSDYNEQFFGPGTRLTVL.

The chain uses TRBV18 and TRBJ1-1; D remains unclear. Germline CDR1 reads KGHSH; CDR2 reads LQKENI. The CDR3 extends over 11 amino acids. V dropped 8 bases and J dropped 3 bases, with 7 bases sitting between them. CDR3 protein: CASRLDTEAFF. Written as DNA, the CDR3 is TGTGCCAGCCGGTTAGACACTGAAGCTTTCTTT.

This clone showed up just once. This rearrangement joins TRBV3-1 (or the pseudogene TRBV3-2) to TRBJ2-5; possibly TRBD2 for D (5 bases). V was clipped by 4 bases and J by 0 bases, with 12 bases between them. The CDR3 totals 15 residues. In germline, CDR1 is LGHDT, CDR2 YNNKEL (reference sequence). Written as DNA, the CDR3 is TGTGCCAGCAGCCCCGGACTCTATAACCAAGAGACCCAGTACTTC. Residues: CASSPGLYNQETQYF.

The J gene is TRBJ1-4, the V gene TRBV6-5, with 8 bases matching TRBD1. After removal of 0 bases from V and 6 bases from J, the junction contained 6 bases not matched to a gene. Germline CDR1 and CDR2: MNHEY and SVGAGI. This CDR3 has 16 amino acids. CDR3 loop: CASSYSGRGQDEKLFF. CDR3 bases: TGTGCCAGCAGTTACTCGGGCAGGGGGCAGGATGAAAAACTGTTTTTT.

V usage is TRBV29-1 and J usage is TRBJ1-2; the D gene is possibly TRBD1 (5 bases). V lost 6 bases, J lost 6 bases, and 17 bases lay in between. There are 13 residues in the CDR3. Germline lookup yields CDR1 SQVTM and CDR2 ANQGSEA. The CDR3 region has the DNA TGCAGCGTGTCGGGACTTTCACTGGATGGCTACACCTTC. It encodes CSVSGLSLDGYTF.

The chain couples TRBV5-1 to TRBJ1-5; 8 bases agree with TRBD1. With 5 bases clipped from V and 6 bases from J, the junction kept 7 bases outside the gene matches. The germline CDR1 and CDR2 sequences are SGHRS and YFSETQ. The CDR3 length is 14 residues. CDR3 sequence reads: CASRPTGEGQPQHF. The CDR3 nucleotides are TGCGCCAGCAGACCGACAGGGGAGGGTCAGCCCCAGCATTTT.

The V call is TRBV25-1, the J call TRBJ1-6, with TRBD1 matching 7 bases. Germline CDR1 reads MGHDK; CDR2 reads SYGVNS. The length of the CDR3 is 15 residues. The J segment lost 8 bases and the V segment lost 7 bases, leaving 11 bases of the junction unmatched. The CDR3 DNA reads as TGTGCCAGCAAAGGGGGCGGGCAGGGTTATTCACCCCTCCACTTT. It encodes CASKGGGQGYSPLHF.

The chain combines TRBV6-5 with TRBJ1-1, with D possibly matching TRBD1 (5 bases). The V end was cut by 0 bases, the J end by 6 bases, with 11 bases between. The CDR3 totals 14 residues. The germline V gene has CDR1 MNHEY and CDR2 SVGAGI. The CDR3 spells CASSYSYRYPEAFF. The CDR3 bases are TGTGCCAGCAGTTACTCATACAGGTACCCTGAAGCTTTCTTT.

The V call is TRBV24-1, the J call TRBJ2-5, with D perhaps matching TRBD2 (5 bases). Germline CDR1 KGHDR, CDR2 SFDVKD. Deletions cut 4 bases from V and 4 bases from J, with 15 bases between. This CDR3 comprises 15 residues. DNA for the CDR3: TGTGCCACCAGTGAATCAGGTGGACGGGGAGAGACCCAGTACTTC. Translating it yields CATSESGGRGETQYF.

This clone was detected only once. This chain connects TRBV5-1 to TRBJ2-1, with 11 bases that match TRBD1. Germline assignment: CDR1 SGHRS and CDR2 YFSETQ. With 3 bases clipped from V and 9 bases from J, the junction kept 5 bases outside the gene matches. The CDR3 length is 14 residues. DNA of the CDR3: TGCGCCAGCAGCTCATGGACAGGGGGCTTTGAGCAGTTCTTC. This encodes CASSSWTGGFEQFF.

J is TRBJ1-5 and V is TRBV5-8; D gene uncertain. The CDR3 has 17 amino acids. The ends were cut back, 0 bases at V and 6 bases at J, with 19 bases in the middle. The germline gives CDR1 SGHTS, CDR2 YDEGEE. This CDR3 is CASSLEVGVSSSQPQHF. CDR3 in DNA: TGTGCCAGCAGCTTGGAGGTGGGAGTGAGTTCAAGTCAGCCCCAGCATTTT.

As regards this clone: Its ends do not fully match the called genes, so a read error is possible. This chain joins TRBV7-7 and TRBJ2-2, with 7 bases that match TRBD1. Germline CDR1 reads SSHAT; CDR2 reads FNYEAQ (reference sequence). This CDR3 spans 15 amino acids. In nucleotides, the CDR3 is TGTGCTAGCAGCTTAGGGACAGTCAACACCGGGGAGCTGTTTTTT. Translating gives CASSLGTVNTGELFF.

The rearrangement joins TRBV12-3 or TRBV12-4 to TRBJ1-2, with D hard to call. The CDR3 runs to 12 residues. The ends were cut back, 3 bases at V and 8 bases at J, with 10 bases in the middle. The CDR3 spells CASSLASGGYTF. CDR3 in DNA: TGTGCCAGCAGTTTGGCCTCGGGGGGCTACACCTTC.

This chain uses TRBV7-6 with TRBJ2-2, with a weak D call TRBD1 (6 bases). Germline lookup yields CDR1 SGHVS and CDR2 FNYEAQ. This CDR3 comprises 15 residues. V was clipped by 3 bases and J by 7 bases, with 15 bases between them. In DNA, the CDR3 is TGTGCCAGCAGCTTGGGGCAGGGGCCTGACGGGGAGCTGTTTTTT. Translated: CASSLGQGPDGELFF.

The chain links TRBV15 to TRBJ1-1, with D maybe TRBD1 (6 bases). Trimming pared 4 bases from V and 0 bases from J, leaving 9 bases between. From germline, CDR1 is LNHNV and CDR2 YYDKDF (reference sequence). This CDR3 is 14 amino acids long. The CDR3 nucleotides are TGTGCCACCAGCAACAGGGTCATGAACACTGAAGCTTTCTTT. This translates into CATSNRVMNTEAFF. Together with reference TRBV15 and TRBJ1-1, the CDR3 gives the full variable domain: DAMVIQNPRYQVTQFGKPVTLSCSQTLNHNVMYWYQQKSSQAPKLLFHYYDKDFNNEADTPDNFQSRRPNTSFCFLDIRSPGLGDTAMYLCATSNRVMNTEAFFGQGTRLTVV.

This clone came up a few times. V gene TRBV10-3 combines with J gene TRBJ1-2; 9 positions agree with TRBD1. The junction had 15 bases not matched to a gene; V was cut back by 6 bases and J by 4 bases. The CDR3 extends over 17 amino acids. CDR1 is ENHRY and CDR2 is SYGVKD in the germline V gene. Here the CDR3 DNA reads TGTGCCATCAGGGGGGACAGGGCTTTAACAACCTTCTATGGCTACACCTTC. Protein product: CAIRGDRALTTFYGYTF.

The CDR3 region is CASSIDVGGIYGYTF. CDR3 sequence (DNA): TGTGCCAGTAGTATAGATGTGGGGGGTATCTATGGCTACACCTTC. The chain has TRBV19 and TRBJ1-2; perhaps TRBD1 as D (5 bases). The CDR3 is made up of 15 amino acids. The germline V gene has CDR1 LNHDA and CDR2 SQIVND (reference sequence). The V gene lost 0 bases and the J gene lost 4 bases, with 12 bases spanning the gap.

The chain couples TRBV11-3 to TRBJ2-1, with 9 bases that match TRBD2. There are 17 residues in the CDR3. V dropped 5 bases and J dropped 7; count of bases not matched to a gene: 15. CDR1 and CDR2 from the germline V gene are SGHNT and YENEEA. In DNA form, the CDR3 reads TGTGCCAGCAGCCCCGGCCTTTTGGCGGGGGGGATTAATGAGCAGTTCTTC. Its protein is CASSPGLLAGGINEQFF.

The chain is built from TRBV6-1 and TRBJ2-2; D gene unclear. The CDR3 covers 14 residues. Germline V CDR1 and CDR2: MNHNS, SASEGT. Between the trimmed V and J ends, which lost 3 bases and 7 bases, there was a span of 12 bases. CDR3 nucleotide sequence: TGTGCCAGCAGTGATACATGGAGTAACGGGGAGCTGTTTTTT. This gives the protein CASSDTWSNGELFF.

The rearrangement uses TRBV30 and TRBJ1-2, with TRBD1 identical over 7 bases. V gave up 2 bases and J gave up 6 bases; unmatched junction bases: 6. The CDR3 loop spans 13 amino acids. Germline CDR1 is GTSNPN and CDR2 is SVGIG (reference sequence). For the CDR3, the DNA is TGTGCCTGGAGTCTGACAGGGTTGAATGGCTACACCTTC. Translated, it gives CAWSLTGLNGYTF.

This sequence joins TRBV9 and TRBJ1-4, with 7 positions matching TRBD1. This CDR3 is built from 14 residues. Germline V gene sequence: CDR1 SGDLS, CDR2 YYNGEE. With 4 bases clipped from V and 7 bases from J, the junction kept 7 bases outside the gene matches. As DNA, the CDR3 is TGTGCCAGCAGCCCCCGACAGGGAGGTGAAAAACTGTTTTTT. Its protein is CASSPRQGGEKLFF. Variable domain in full (rest from reference TRBV9 and TRBJ1-4): DSGVTQTPKHLITATGQRVTLRCSPRSGDLSVYWYQQSLDQGLQFLIQYYNGEERAKGNILERFSAQQFPDLHSELNLSSLELGDSALYFCASSPRQGGEKLFFGSGTQLSVL.

The genes are TRBV10-3 and TRBJ2-7; D perhaps matches TRBD1 (6 bases). The germline V gene has CDR1 ENHRY and CDR2 SYGVKD. The CDR3 extends over 14 amino acids. V was cut by 6 bases and J by 0 bases, with 12 bases left in between. The CDR3, as DNA: TGTGCCATCAGGGGGGCGAATCGCTCCTACGAGCAGTACTTC. Its protein product is CAIRGANRSYEQYF.

The rearrangement joins TRBV7-2 to TRBJ1-2, with a tentative D call TRBD1 (6 bases). The CDR3 contains 14 residues. Germline lookup yields CDR1 SGHTA and CDR2 FQGNSA. Between the trimmed V and J ends, which lost 1 base and 4 bases, there was a span of 10 bases. CDR3 bases: TGTGCCAGCAGCTTAGTTCAGGGGATCTATGGCTACACCTTC. Amino acids: CASSLVQGIYGYTF.

This chain joins TRBV2 and TRBJ1-4; D call uncertain. Per germline, CDR1 SNHLY and CDR2 FYNNEI. Between the trimmed V and J ends, which lost 5 bases and 3 bases, there was a span of 13 bases. The CDR3 length is 15 residues. CDR3 in amino acids: CASSTPRVANEKLFF. Here the CDR3 DNA reads TGTGCCAGCAGTACCCCGAGAGTAGCTAATGAAAAACTGTTTTTT.

The chain has TRBV7-9 and TRBJ1-4; 7 nucleotides match TRBD1. Per germline, CDR1 SEHNR and CDR2 FQNEAQ (reference sequence). The J segment lost 2 bases and the V segment lost 1 base, leaving 7 bases of the junction unmatched. This CDR3 spans 17 amino acids. The CDR3 region is CASSLGAKGQTNEKLFF. CDR3 nucleotide sequence: TGTGCCAGCAGCTTAGGGGCCAAGGGACAGACTAATGAAAAACTGTTTTTT.

This rearrangement joins TRBV5-5 to TRBJ2-5, with D perhaps matching TRBD1 (6 bases). CDR3 size: 13 residues. CDR1 is SGHKS and CDR2 is YYEKEE in the germline V gene (reference sequence). Deletions cut 2 bases from V and 3 bases from J, with 8 bases between. CDR3 bases: TGTGCCAGCAGCTTCGGACAGAAAGAGACCCAGTACTTC. Translation: CASSFGQKETQYF.

This clone has just one count. This chain joins TRBV5-8 and TRBJ1-5; the D gene is possibly TRBD1 (6 bases). V lost 0 bases to trimming and J lost 15 bases, with 16 bases between them. This CDR3 comprises 13 residues. The germline gives CDR1 SGHTS, CDR2 YDEGEE. Here the CDR3 DNA reads TGTGCCAGCAGCTTGGAGGTGGGGACACTCCCGCATTTT. Translation: CASSLEVGTLPHF.